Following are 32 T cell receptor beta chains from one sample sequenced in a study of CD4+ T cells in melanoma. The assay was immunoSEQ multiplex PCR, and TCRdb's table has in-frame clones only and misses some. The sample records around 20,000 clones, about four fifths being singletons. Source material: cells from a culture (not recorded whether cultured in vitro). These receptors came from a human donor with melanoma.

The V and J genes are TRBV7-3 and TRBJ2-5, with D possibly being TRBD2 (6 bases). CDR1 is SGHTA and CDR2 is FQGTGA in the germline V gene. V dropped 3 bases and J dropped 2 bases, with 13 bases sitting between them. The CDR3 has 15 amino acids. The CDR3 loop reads CASSFSSTSQETQYF. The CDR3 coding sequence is TGTGCCAGCAGCTTTTCATCGACTAGTCAAGAGACCCAGTACTTC.

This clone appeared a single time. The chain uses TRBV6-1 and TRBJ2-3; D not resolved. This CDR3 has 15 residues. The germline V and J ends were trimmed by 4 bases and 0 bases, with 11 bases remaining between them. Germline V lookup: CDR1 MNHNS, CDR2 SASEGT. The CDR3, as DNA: TGTGCCAGCAGTGGGGCCGTTACTAGCACAGATACGCAGTATTTT. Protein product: CASSGAVTSTDTQYF.

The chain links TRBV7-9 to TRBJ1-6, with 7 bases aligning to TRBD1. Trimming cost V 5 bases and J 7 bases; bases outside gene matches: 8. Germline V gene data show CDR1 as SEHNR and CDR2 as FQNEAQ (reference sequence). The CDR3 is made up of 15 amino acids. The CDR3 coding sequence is TGTGCCAGCAGCCAAGCCGACAGGGCAAATTCACCCCTCCACTTT. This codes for CASSQADRANSPLHF.

The CDR3 here is CASSGVMADTQYF. CDR3 nucleotides: TGTGCCAGCTCGGGTGTGATGGCAGATACGCAGTATTTT. This chain connects TRBV2 to TRBJ2-3; D is ambiguous. The V end lost 8 bases, the J end lost 4 bases, and 13 bases lay between the germline ends. This CDR3 contains 13 residues. CDR1 is SNHLY, CDR2 FYNNEI, per germline. Drawing the rest from reference TRBV2 and TRBJ2-3, the complete variable domain is EPEVTQTPSHQVTQMGQEVILRCVPISNHLYFYWYRQILGQKVEFLVSFYNNEISEKSEIFDDQFSVERPDGSNFTLKIRSTKLEDSAMYFCASSGVMADTQYFGPGTRLTVL.

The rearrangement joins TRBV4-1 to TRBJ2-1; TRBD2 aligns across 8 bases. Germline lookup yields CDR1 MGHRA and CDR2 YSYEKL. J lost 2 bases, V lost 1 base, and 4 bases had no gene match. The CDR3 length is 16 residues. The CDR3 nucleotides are TGCGCCAGCAGCCAAGTGGCGGGGGGCCCCTACAATGAGCAGTTCTTC. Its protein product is CASSQVAGGPYNEQFF.

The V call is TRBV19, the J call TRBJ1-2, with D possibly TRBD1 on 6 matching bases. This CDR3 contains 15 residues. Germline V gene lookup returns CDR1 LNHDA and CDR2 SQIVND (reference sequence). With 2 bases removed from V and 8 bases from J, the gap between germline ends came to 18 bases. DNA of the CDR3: TGTGCCAGTAGTATATCCCGGACAGAACTATTGGGCTACACCTTC. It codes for CASSISRTELLGYTF.

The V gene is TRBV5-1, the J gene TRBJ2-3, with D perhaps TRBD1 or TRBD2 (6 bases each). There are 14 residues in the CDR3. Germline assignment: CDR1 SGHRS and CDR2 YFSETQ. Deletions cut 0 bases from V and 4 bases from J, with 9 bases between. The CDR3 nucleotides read TGCGCCAGCAGCTTGGAGGGGGGACCAGATACGCAGTATTTT. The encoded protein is CASSLEGGPDTQYF. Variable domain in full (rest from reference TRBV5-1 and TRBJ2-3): KAGVTQTPRYLIKTRGQQVTLSCSPISGHRSVSWYQQTPGQGLQFLFEYFSETQRNKGNFPGRFSGRQFSNSRSEMNVSTLELGDSALYLCASSLEGGPDTQYFGPGTRLTVL.

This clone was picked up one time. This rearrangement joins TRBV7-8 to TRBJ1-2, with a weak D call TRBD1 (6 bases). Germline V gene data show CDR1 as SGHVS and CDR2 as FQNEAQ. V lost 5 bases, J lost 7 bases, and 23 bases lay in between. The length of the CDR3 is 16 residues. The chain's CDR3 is CASSPELTGLASGYTF. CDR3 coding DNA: TGTGCCAGCAGCCCGGAACTGACAGGTCTCGCTTCTGGCTACACCTTC.

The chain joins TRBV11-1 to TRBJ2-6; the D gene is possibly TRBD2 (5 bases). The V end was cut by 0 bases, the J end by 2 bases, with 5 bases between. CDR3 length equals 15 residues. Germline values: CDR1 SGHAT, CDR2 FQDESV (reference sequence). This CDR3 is CASSLARAGANVLTF. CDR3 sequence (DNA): TGTGCCAGCAGCTTAGCGAGGGCTGGGGCCAACGTCCTGACTTTC.

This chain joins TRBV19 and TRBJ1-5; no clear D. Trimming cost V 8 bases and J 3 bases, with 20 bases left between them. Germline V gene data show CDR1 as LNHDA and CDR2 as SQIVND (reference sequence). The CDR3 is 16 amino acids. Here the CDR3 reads CASVGAGLVNNQPQHF. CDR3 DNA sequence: TGTGCCAGTGTGGGCGCGGGTCTGGTTAACAATCAGCCCCAGCATTTT.

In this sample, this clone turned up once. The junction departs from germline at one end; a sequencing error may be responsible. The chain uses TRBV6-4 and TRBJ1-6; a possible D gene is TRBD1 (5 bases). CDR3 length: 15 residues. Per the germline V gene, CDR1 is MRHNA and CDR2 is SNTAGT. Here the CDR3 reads CASSYSRDPNSPLHF. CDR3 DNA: TGTGCCAGCAGTTACTCTCGGGACCCCAATTCACCCCTCCACTTT.

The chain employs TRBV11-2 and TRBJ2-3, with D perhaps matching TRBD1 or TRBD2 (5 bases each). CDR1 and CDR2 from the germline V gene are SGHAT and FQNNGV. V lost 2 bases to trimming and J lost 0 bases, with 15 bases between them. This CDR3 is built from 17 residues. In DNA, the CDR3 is TGTGCCAGCAGCTTACTGAAGGGACGGATAAGCACAGATACGCAGTATTTT. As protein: CASSLLKGRISTDTQYF.

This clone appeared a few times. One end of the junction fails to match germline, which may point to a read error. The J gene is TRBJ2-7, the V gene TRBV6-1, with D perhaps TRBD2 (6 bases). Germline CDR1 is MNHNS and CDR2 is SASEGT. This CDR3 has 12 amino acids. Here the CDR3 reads CASSVMLEGLTF. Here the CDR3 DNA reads TGTGCCAGCAGTGTCATGTTGGAGGGTTTGACCTTC.

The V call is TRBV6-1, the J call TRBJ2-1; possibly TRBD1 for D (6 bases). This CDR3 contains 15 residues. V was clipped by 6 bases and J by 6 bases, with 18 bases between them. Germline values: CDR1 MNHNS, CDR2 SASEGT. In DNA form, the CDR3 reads TGTGCCAGCAGGGTGGTCTGGGGGCCCCCCAATGAGCAGTTCTTC. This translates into CASRVVWGPPNEQFF.

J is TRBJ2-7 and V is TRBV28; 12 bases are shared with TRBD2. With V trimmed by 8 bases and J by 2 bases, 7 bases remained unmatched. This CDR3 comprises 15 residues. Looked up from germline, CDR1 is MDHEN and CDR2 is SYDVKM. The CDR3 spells CASRRSSGGAYEQYF. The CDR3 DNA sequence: TGTGCCAGCCGAAGGTCTAGCGGGGGGGCCTACGAGCAGTACTTC.

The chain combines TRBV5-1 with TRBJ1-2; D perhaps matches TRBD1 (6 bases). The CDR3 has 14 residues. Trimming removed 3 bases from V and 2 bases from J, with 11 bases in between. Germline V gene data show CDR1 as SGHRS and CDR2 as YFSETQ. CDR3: CASSSPGQNYGYTF. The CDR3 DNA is TGCGCCAGCAGCTCCCCGGGACAAAACTATGGCTACACCTTC.

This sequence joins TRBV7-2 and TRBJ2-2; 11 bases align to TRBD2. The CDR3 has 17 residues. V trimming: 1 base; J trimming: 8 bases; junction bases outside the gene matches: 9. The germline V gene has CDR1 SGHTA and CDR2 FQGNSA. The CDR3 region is CASSLDGTSGGRGELFF. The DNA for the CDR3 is TGTGCCAGCAGCTTAGATGGCACTAGCGGGGGTCGGGGGGAGCTGTTTTTT.

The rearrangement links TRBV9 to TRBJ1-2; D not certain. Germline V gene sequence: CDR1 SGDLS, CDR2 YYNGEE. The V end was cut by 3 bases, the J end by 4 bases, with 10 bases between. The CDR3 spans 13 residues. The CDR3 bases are TGTGCCAGCAGCGCCGGACGGAGCTATGGCTACACCTTC. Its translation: CASSAGRSYGYTF.

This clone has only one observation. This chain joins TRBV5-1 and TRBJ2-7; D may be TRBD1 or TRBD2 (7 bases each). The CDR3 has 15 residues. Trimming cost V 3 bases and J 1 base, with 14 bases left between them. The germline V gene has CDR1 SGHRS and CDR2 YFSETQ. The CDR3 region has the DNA TGCGCCAGCAGCTGGCTCCAGGGGGGGTCCTACGAGCAGTACTTC. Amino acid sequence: CASSWLQGGSYEQYF.

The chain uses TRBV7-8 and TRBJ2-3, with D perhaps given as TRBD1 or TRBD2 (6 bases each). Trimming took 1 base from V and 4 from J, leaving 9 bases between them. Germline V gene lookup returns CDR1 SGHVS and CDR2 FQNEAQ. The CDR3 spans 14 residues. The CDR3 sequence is CASSLEGGSDTQYF. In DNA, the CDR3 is TGTGCCAGCAGCTTAGAAGGGGGGTCAGATACGCAGTATTTT.

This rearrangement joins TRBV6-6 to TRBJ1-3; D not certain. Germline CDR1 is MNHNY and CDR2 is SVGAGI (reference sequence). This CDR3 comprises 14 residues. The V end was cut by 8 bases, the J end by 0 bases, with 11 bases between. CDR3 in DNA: TGTGCCAGCGTTCCCTCGAGCTCTGGAAACACCATATATTTT. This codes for CASVPSSSGNTIYF.

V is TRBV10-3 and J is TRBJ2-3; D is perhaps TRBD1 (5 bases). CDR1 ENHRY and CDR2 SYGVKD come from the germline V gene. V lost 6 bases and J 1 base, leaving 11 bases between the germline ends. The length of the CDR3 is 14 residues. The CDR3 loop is CAIRDSSGTDTQYF. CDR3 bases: TGTGCCATCAGAGACAGTTCCGGCACAGATACGCAGTATTTT.

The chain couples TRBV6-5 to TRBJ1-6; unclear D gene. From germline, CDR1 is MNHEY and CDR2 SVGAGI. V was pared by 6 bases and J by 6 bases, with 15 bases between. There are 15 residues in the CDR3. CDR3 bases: TGTGCCAGCAGACCAACGATTATTGGTAATTCACCCCTCCACTTT. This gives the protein CASRPTIIGNSPLHF.

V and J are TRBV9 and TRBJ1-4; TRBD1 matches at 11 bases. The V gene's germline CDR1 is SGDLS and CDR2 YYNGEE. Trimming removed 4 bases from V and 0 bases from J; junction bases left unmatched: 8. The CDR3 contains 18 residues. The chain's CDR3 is CASSRRGTGGSTNEKLFF. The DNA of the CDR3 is TGTGCCAGCAGCCGGAGGGGGACAGGGGGATCAACTAATGAAAAACTGTTTTTT.

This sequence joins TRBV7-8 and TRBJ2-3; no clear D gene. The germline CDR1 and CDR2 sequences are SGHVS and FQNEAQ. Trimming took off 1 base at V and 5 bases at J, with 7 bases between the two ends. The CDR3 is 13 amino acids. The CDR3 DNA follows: TGTGCCAGCAGCTTAGAGTCCCTAGATACGCAGTATTTT. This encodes CASSLESLDTQYF. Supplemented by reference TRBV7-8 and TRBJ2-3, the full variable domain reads GAGVSQSPRYKVAKRGQDVALRCDPISGHVSLFWYQQALGQGPEFLTYFQNEAQLDKSGLPSDRFFAERPEGSVSTLKIQRTQQEDSAVYLCASSLESLDTQYFGPGTRLTVL.

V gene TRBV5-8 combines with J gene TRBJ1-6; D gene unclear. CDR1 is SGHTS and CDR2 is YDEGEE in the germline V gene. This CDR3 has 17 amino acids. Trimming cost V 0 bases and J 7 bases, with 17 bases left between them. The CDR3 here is CASSLAQMTKQNSPLHF. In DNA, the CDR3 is TGTGCCAGCAGCTTGGCCCAAATGACTAAACAGAATTCACCCCTCCACTTT.

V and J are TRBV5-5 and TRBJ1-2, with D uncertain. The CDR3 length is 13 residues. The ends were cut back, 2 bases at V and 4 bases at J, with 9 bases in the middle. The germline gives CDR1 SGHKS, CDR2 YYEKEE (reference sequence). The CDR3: CASSFAGIYGYTF. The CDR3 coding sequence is TGTGCCAGCAGCTTTGCCGGGATCTATGGCTACACCTTC.

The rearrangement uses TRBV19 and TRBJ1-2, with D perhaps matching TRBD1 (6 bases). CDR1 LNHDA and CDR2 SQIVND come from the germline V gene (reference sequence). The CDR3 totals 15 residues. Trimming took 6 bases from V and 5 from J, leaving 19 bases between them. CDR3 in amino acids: CASRIQAGDKYGYTF. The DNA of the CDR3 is TGTGCCAGTAGGATCCAGGCAGGGGACAAGTATGGCTACACCTTC.

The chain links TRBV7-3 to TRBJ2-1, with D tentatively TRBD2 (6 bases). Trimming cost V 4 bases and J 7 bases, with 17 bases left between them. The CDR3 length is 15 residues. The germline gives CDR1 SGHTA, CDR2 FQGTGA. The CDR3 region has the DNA TGTGCCAGCAGCTCAACCGGGACTGCTTCGAATGAGCAGTTCTTC. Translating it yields CASSSTGTASNEQFF. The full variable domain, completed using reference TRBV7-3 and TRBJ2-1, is GAGVSQTPSNKVTEKGKYVELRCDPISGHTALYWYRQSLGQGPEFLIYFQGTGAADDSGLPNDRFFAVRPEGSVSTLKIQRTERGDSAVYLCASSSTGTASNEQFFGPGTRLTVL.

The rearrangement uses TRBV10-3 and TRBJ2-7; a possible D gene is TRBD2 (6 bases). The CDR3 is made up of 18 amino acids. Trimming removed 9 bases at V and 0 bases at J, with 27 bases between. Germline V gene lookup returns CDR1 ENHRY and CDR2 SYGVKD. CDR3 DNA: TGTGCCATTCCACGCGAGGTCTCCCCGGAGGGGACCTCCTACGAGCAGTACTTC. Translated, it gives CAIPREVSPEGTSYEQYF.

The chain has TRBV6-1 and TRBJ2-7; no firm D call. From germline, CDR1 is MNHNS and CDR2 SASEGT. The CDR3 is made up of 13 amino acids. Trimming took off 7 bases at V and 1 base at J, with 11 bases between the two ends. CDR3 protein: CASTRGTSYEQYF. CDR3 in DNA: TGTGCCAGCACCCGAGGCACTTCCTACGAGCAGTACTTC.

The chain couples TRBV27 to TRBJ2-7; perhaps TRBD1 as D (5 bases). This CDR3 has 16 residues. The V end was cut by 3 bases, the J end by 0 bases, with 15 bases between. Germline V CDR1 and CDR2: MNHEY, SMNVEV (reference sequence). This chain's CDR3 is CASSFTHDSSSYEQYF. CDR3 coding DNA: TGTGCCAGCAGTTTCACCCATGACAGCAGCTCCTACGAGCAGTACTTC.